This T cell receptor (beta chain) was retrieved from a study of T cell responses to AZD1222 COVID-19 vaccine. Study-level findings and limits: The sample set comprised mostly white British donors with more females, and clonal diversity was possibly underestimated.

Repertoires were generated with immunoSEQ multiplex PCR, while TCRdb's copy carries only in-frame clones and drops some. The data show 100,000 to 150,000 clones, roughly 85% seen once. With respect to this clone: The antigen is unknown.

The input for sequencing was peripheral blood, taken on day 0 of AZD1222 vaccination. The receptor comes from an adult in good health.

CDR3 residues: CSVLARGLGNTIYF. CDR3 DNA sequence: TGCAGCGTGCTCGCGAGGGGCCTAGGAAACACCATATATTTT. The gene calls are TRBV29-1 and TRBJ1-3; D may be TRBD1 (5 bases). Between the trimmed V and J ends, which lost 6 bases and 4 bases, there was a span of 16 bases. The CDR3 is 14 amino acids. Germline V gene sequence: CDR1 SQVTM, CDR2 ANQGSEA.